These 32 T cell receptor beta chains came from one sample sequenced in a study of shared clonotypes between healthy human individuals. Assay: immunoSEQ multiplex PCR; the TCRdb copy retains only in-frame clones and omits some. Of 450,000 to 650,000 clones listed, around three quarters are singletons. Sequencing was carried out using PBMCs. The receptors come from a woman between 35 and 50 years old in good health. Some clones in this sample may be carry-over from other donors' samples.

V and J are TRBV5-1 and TRBJ1-4, with 7 bases identical to TRBD1. There are 15 residues in the CDR3. With V trimmed by 2 bases and J by 7 bases, 8 bases remained unmatched. Germline V gene sequence: CDR1 SGHRS, CDR2 YFSETQ. The CDR3 reads CASSFQGVLSEKLFF. The CDR3 DNA is TGCGCCAGCAGCTTCCAGGGGGTTCTTAGTGAAAAACTGTTTTTT.

V gene TRBV29-1 combines with J gene TRBJ2-1, with TRBD1 as a possible D gene (5 bases). The CDR3 is 17 residues long. CDR1 is SQVTM, CDR2 ANQGSEA, per germline. V gave up 4 bases and J gave up 4 bases, with 23 bases separating them. The CDR3 DNA reads as TGCAGCGTTGGGGGCCCCCTGACCGACTTTGATTACAATGAGCAGTTCTTC. Its translation is CSVGGPLTDFDYNEQFF.

CDR3 sequence: CATSRKTAGAGETQYF. The CDR3, as DNA: TGTGCCACCAGCAGAAAGACCGCAGGGGCGGGGGAGACCCAGTACTTC. The J gene is TRBJ2-5, the V gene TRBV15; D is tentatively TRBD1 or TRBD2 (6 bases each). V was cut by 2 bases and J by 5 bases, with 18 bases left in between. Germline V gene sequence: CDR1 LNHNV, CDR2 YYDKDF (reference sequence). The CDR3 length is 16 residues. Looking up the rest from reference TRBV15 and TRBJ2-5 gives the full variable domain: DAMVIQNPRYQVTQFGKPVTLSCSQTLNHNVMYWYQQKSSQAPKLLFHYYDKDFNNEADTPDNFQSRRPNTSFCFLDIRSPGLGDTAMYLCATSRKTAGAGETQYFGPGTRLLVL.

The chain joins TRBV7-2 to TRBJ2-1; 7 bases are a match to TRBD2. This CDR3 is 15 amino acids long. Germline assignment: CDR1 SGHTA and CDR2 FQGNSA. Losses at the gene ends were 3 bases for V and 2 bases for J; bases not matched to a gene: 4. The CDR3: CASSLSSGPYNEQFF. Written as DNA, the CDR3 is TGTGCCAGCAGCTTGTCTAGCGGCCCCTACAATGAGCAGTTCTTC.

The CDR3 DNA is TGTGCCAGCAGCAACAGAGCCACAGATACGCAGTATTTT. Its protein is CASSNRATDTQYF. This chain uses TRBV6-4 with TRBJ2-3; D gene uncertain. Trimming removed 6 bases at V and 2 bases at J, with 9 bases between. This CDR3 has 13 residues. Germline CDR1 reads MRHNA; CDR2 reads SNTAGT.

This rearrangement joins TRBV14 to TRBJ1-1; D perhaps matches TRBD1 (6 bases). The CDR3 extends over 15 amino acids. Germline CDR1 reads SGHDN; CDR2 reads FVKESK. V was cut by 0 bases and J by 1 base, with 9 bases left in between. The DNA of the CDR3 is TGTGCCAGCAGCCAAGAGACAGGTGAGAACACTGAAGCTTTCTTT. This sequence encodes CASSQETGENTEAFF.

The chain uses TRBV10-3 and TRBJ2-7; TRBD1 might be the D (5 bases). Trimming removed 0 bases from V and 6 bases from J, with 12 bases in between. The CDR3 is 14 amino acids. Germline V gene sequence: CDR1 ENHRY, CDR2 SYGVKD. DNA of the CDR3: TGTGCCATCAGTGAGTCTCGGCAGGGCTCCGAGCAGTACTTC. Translating it yields CAISESRQGSEQYF.

This chain links TRBV7-6 with TRBJ2-1; D might be TRBD1 (5 bases). V was cut by 5 bases and J by 4 bases, with 12 bases left in between. The length of the CDR3 is 14 residues. Germline-derived CDR1 and CDR2 are SGHVS and FNYEAQ. CDR3 protein: CASSRTSLYNEQFF. The CDR3 DNA reads TGTGCCAGCAGCCGGACAAGTCTATACAATGAGCAGTTCTTC.

This chain links TRBV7-2 with TRBJ2-7, with TRBD1 identical over 8 bases. The CDR3 extends over 14 amino acids. Germline assignment: CDR1 SGHTA and CDR2 FQGNSA. The V segment lost 3 bases and the J segment 3 bases; nucleotides outside the gene matches: 4. CDR3 amino acids: CASSFGQGGYEQYF. The CDR3 region has the DNA TGTGCCAGCAGCTTTGGACAGGGTGGCTACGAGCAGTACTTC.

The chain has TRBV7-9 and TRBJ2-1; D is undetermined. V lost 2 bases to trimming and J lost 9 bases, with 14 bases between them. The germline V gene has CDR1 SEHNR and CDR2 FQNEAQ (reference sequence). This CDR3 has 14 amino acids. CDR3 in DNA: TGTGCCAGCAGCTTATACTCGAGCGAAATTGAGCAGTTCTTC. Its translation: CASSLYSSEIEQFF.

In its sample, this clone was seen once. Other DNA sequences from this sample encode an identical CDR3 as well. The gene calls are TRBV6-5 and TRBJ2-7; 9 bases are a match to TRBD1. V dropped 2 bases and J dropped 3; count of bases not matched to a gene: 2. The CDR3 runs to 14 residues. Germline values: CDR1 MNHEY, CDR2 SVGAGI. The CDR3 spells CASSYGTGLYEQYF. The DNA of the CDR3 is TGTGCCAGCAGTTACGGGACAGGGCTCTACGAGCAGTACTTC.

This clone was observed a few times. A far larger clone is one base from this, pointing to a likely read error. The same CDR3 is also encoded by other DNA sequences in this sample. The V and J genes are TRBV6-1 and TRBJ2-5; 9 bases line up with TRBD1. Germline V gene lookup returns CDR1 MNHNS and CDR2 SASEGT. Trimming removed 0 bases from V and 5 bases from J; junction bases left unmatched: 7. CDR3 length: 16 residues. This CDR3 reads CASSEAGGQGYETQYF. In DNA, the CDR3 is TGTGCCAGCAGTGAAGCGGGAGGACAGGGGTATGAGACCCAGTACTTC.

This rearrangement joins TRBV7-9 to TRBJ2-4, with TRBD1 matching 8 bases. The germline CDR1 and CDR2 sequences are SEHNR and FQNEAQ (reference sequence). With 4 bases clipped from V and 6 bases from J, the junction kept 11 bases outside the gene matches. The CDR3 contains 16 residues. The CDR3 is CASSSDRGPSGNIQYF. The CDR3 nucleotides are TGTGCCAGCAGCTCCGACAGGGGACCATCAGGAAACATTCAGTACTTC.

This rearrangement joins TRBV6-1 to TRBJ2-1; 8 bases fit TRBD2. The junction had 5 bases not matched to a gene; V was cut back by 6 bases and J by 4 bases. The CDR3 sequence is 14 residues long. The germline V gene encodes CDR1 MNHNS and CDR2 SASEGT. The CDR3, as DNA: TGTGCCAGCAGGAAAGCGGGAGAGTACAATGAGCAGTTCTTC. This sequence encodes CASRKAGEYNEQFF.

In its sample, this clone was seen once. This chain links TRBV9 with TRBJ1-4, with 7 bases aligning to TRBD1. The CDR3 length is 16 residues. Trimming cost V 4 bases and J 7 bases; bases outside gene matches: 13. CDR1 SGDLS and CDR2 YYNGEE come from the germline V gene. The CDR3 region has the DNA TGTGCCAGCAGCCCCTTGGGGGCAGGGGGAAGTGAAAAACTGTTTTTT. Its protein is CASSPLGAGGSEKLFF.

The chain has TRBV30 and TRBJ1-1, with 10 bases identical to TRBD1. In germline, CDR1 is GTSNPN, CDR2 SVGIG (reference sequence). CDR3 size: 12 residues. Losses at the gene ends were 4 bases for V and 6 bases for J; bases not matched to a gene: 2. This CDR3 is CAWTGTGAEAFF. The CDR3 DNA reads as TGTGCCTGGACCGGGACAGGGGCTGAAGCTTTCTTT.

The V gene is TRBV13, the J gene TRBJ2-5, with a weak D call TRBD2 (5 bases). CDR3 size: 18 residues. Trimming took 0 bases from V and 5 from J, leaving 22 bases between them. Germline V gene lookup returns CDR1 PRHDT and CDR2 FYEKMQ (reference sequence). The CDR3 region has the DNA TGTGCCAGCAGCTTAGGCCGGTGGGGAGCAATTGATGGTGAGACCCAGTACTTC. It translates to CASSLGRWGAIDGETQYF.

The chain employs TRBV28 and TRBJ1-5; D is perhaps TRBD1 (5 bases). V dropped 4 bases and J dropped 1 base, with 8 bases sitting between them. CDR3 size: 14 residues. Per the germline V gene, CDR1 is MDHEN and CDR2 is SYDVKM. Here the CDR3 DNA reads TGTGCCAGCAGTTCCGGGACGAGCAATCAGCCCCAGCATTTT. This encodes CASSSGTSNQPQHF.

This chain joins TRBV27 and TRBJ2-7; a possible D gene is TRBD1 (6 bases). Germline loops: CDR1 MNHEY, CDR2 SMNVEV (reference sequence). The V and J ends lost 8 bases and 3 bases respectively, with 17 bases between them. CDR3 length equals 14 residues. CDR3 region: CASHKRDTDYEQYF. CDR3 DNA sequence: TGTGCCAGCCACAAAAGGGACACCGACTACGAGCAGTACTTC.

Details on this clone: Because it lacks the conserved phenylalanine or tryptophan at the end, this CDR3 is likely a read error. V is TRBV5-1 and J is TRBJ1-4, with D possibly matching TRBD1 (5 bases). V lost 4 bases, J lost 8 bases, and 24 bases lay in between. The V gene's germline CDR1 is SGHRS and CDR2 YFSETQ. This CDR3 comprises 17 residues. The CDR3 loop reads CASSVGLGVNSGEKLFL. For the CDR3, the DNA is TGCGCCAGCAGCGTGGGTTTGGGGGTGAATTCCGGGGAAAAACTGTTTCTT.

This clone came up once. A much larger clone lies a single base off, so this may be a read error. This sequence joins TRBV30 and TRBJ2-3; D ambiguous. The V gene's germline CDR1 is GTSNPN and CDR2 SVGIG (reference sequence). This CDR3 has 12 amino acids. The CDR3 bases are TGTGCCCGGAGCCGGAGCACAGATACGCAGTATTTT. It is translated as CARSRSTDTQYF.

This chain links TRBV7-9 with TRBJ1-4; D is unresolved. Trimming cost V 3 bases and J 6 bases, with 5 bases left between them. Germline loops: CDR1 SEHNR, CDR2 FQNEAQ (reference sequence). The CDR3 consists of 12 residues. The CDR3 DNA sequence: TGTGCCAGCAGCTTTTTTGATGAAAAACTGTTTTTT. This gives the protein CASSFFDEKLFF.

J is TRBJ1-1 and V is TRBV28; the D gene is possibly TRBD1 (5 bases). Trimming shortened V by 1 base and J by 4 bases, and 13 bases separated the two germline ends. CDR1 is MDHEN, CDR2 SYDVKM, per germline. The CDR3 sequence is 15 residues long. The CDR3 nucleotides read TGTGCCAGCAGTTTATATCCAGGGACGACCACTGAAGCTTTCTTT. Translation: CASSLYPGTTTEAFF. The entire variable domain, with the rest obtained from reference TRBV28 and TRBJ1-1, is as follows: DVKVTQSSRYLVKRTGEKVFLECVQDMDHENMFWYRQDPGLGLRLIYFSYDVKMKEKGDIPEGYSVSREKKERFSLILESASTNQTSMYLCASSLYPGTTTEAFFGQGTRLTVV.

This clone turned up a few times. The chain links TRBV6-5 to TRBJ2-6; a possible D gene is TRBD1 (6 bases). Trimming removed 6 bases at V and 1 base at J, with 10 bases between. The CDR3 is 15 amino acids. Germline CDR1 and CDR2: MNHEY and SVGAGI. This chain's CDR3 is CASRPQGSGANVLTF. The CDR3 DNA reads TGTGCCAGCAGGCCACAGGGATCTGGGGCCAACGTCCTGACTTTC.

The DNA of the CDR3 is TGTGCCAGCACCCGGAGGCAGGGGCGCAATCAGCCCCAGCATTTT. This encodes CASTRRQGRNQPQHF. This rearrangement joins TRBV2 to TRBJ1-5, with a weak D call TRBD1 (6 bases). V lost 7 bases, J lost 2 bases, and 15 bases lay in between. The CDR3 consists of 15 residues. Germline assignment: CDR1 SNHLY and CDR2 FYNNEI.

This clone was seen repeatedly, ten times or more. The chain joins TRBV11-2 to TRBJ2-2; D unresolved. In germline, CDR1 is SGHAT, CDR2 FQNNGV. The CDR3 is 15 amino acids. The V and J ends lost 0 bases and 4 bases respectively, with 9 bases between them. CDR3 nucleotides: TGTGCCAGCAGCTTAGACGGTGGGTTCACCGGGGAGCTGTTTTTT. It specifies CASSLDGGFTGELFF.

This clone was counted only a few times. This rearrangement joins TRBV6-6 to TRBJ1-1, with D tentatively TRBD1 (6 bases). Trimming removed 2 bases at V and 9 bases at J, with 13 bases between. This CDR3 has 13 amino acids. Germline assignment: CDR1 MNHNY and CDR2 SVGAGI (reference sequence). The CDR3 is CASSYGQDSQAFF. The CDR3 DNA sequence: TGTGCCAGCAGTTACGGGCAGGACAGTCAAGCTTTCTTT.

The chain links TRBV29-1 to TRBJ1-3, with D hard to call. The germline V gene encodes CDR1 SQVTM and CDR2 ANQGSEA. CDR3 length: 13 residues. V was pared by 4 bases and J by 0 bases, with 7 bases between. The CDR3 loop reads CSVAENSGNTIYF. CDR3 nucleotides: TGCAGCGTTGCGGAAAACTCTGGAAACACCATATATTTT.

V gene TRBV15 combines with J gene TRBJ2-3; TRBD1 is a possible D gene (5 bases). The CDR3 spans 15 residues. CDR1 LNHNV and CDR2 YYDKDF come from the germline V gene (reference sequence). Between the trimmed V and J ends, which lost 5 bases and 0 bases, there was a span of 12 bases. The CDR3 spells CATSARQFSTDTQYF. CDR3 coding DNA: TGTGCCACCAGCGCCCGACAGTTTAGCACAGATACGCAGTATTTT.

V is TRBV7-2 and J is TRBJ2-5; D call uncertain. This CDR3 is 13 amino acids long. Germline V gene sequence: CDR1 SGHTA, CDR2 FQGNSA. Trimming shortened V by 8 bases and J by 1 base, and 11 bases separated the two germline ends. The CDR3 loop is CASCRTRQETQYF. The CDR3 region has the DNA TGTGCCAGCTGCCGGACCCGCCAAGAGACCCAGTACTTC.

Of note for this clone: It may be a read error: a sequence one base away is much more abundant. The same CDR3 is also encoded by other DNA sequences in this sample. This sequence joins TRBV29-1 and TRBJ1-2, with D possibly TRBD1 on 6 matching bases. CDR1 and CDR2 (germline): SQVTM, ANQGSEA. This CDR3 contains 12 residues. The CDR3 nucleotides are TGCAGCGTGACCGGGACAACTTATGGCTACACATTC. This gives the protein CSVTGTTYGYTF.

The rearrangement uses TRBV5-6 and TRBJ2-7; 10 nucleotides line up with TRBD1. Germline lookup yields CDR1 SGHDT and CDR2 YYEEEE. The CDR3 covers 18 residues. V lost 0 bases to trimming and J lost 3 bases; unmatched junction nucleotides: 12. In DNA form, the CDR3 reads TGTGCCAGCAGCTTGGAATGGGTGCCGGGACAGGGGAACTACGAGCAGTACTTC. It specifies CASSLEWVPGQGNYEQYF.